These 5 T cell receptor beta chains share one sample of origin, sequenced in a study of naive and memory T cell subsets. The library had UMIs added by 3' ligation of an oligonucleotide to TCR cDNA. Ligated cDNA underwent four rounds of PCR with nested alpha and beta constant region primers and SP2. From the 5' RACE reads, TCRdb called clonotypes with MiXCR, one entry per CDR3 protein. The sample lists tens of thousands of distinct CDR3 sequences, about 7% occurring once. The receptors stem from a male donor in good health.

This clonotype occurred many times. The V call is TRBV14, the J call TRBJ2-6; 7 nucleotides match TRBD1. From germline, CDR1 is SGHDN and CDR2 FVKESK. Trimming took 2 bases from V and 0 from J; bases not matched to a gene: 7. The length of the CDR3 is 18 residues. The CDR3 loop reads CASSQPGQPYSGANVLTF. The CDR3 DNA reads as TGTGCCAGCAGCCAACCGGGACAGCCCTACTCTGGGGCCAACGTCCTGACTTTC.

The chain carries TRBV30 and TRBJ2-1; D gene unclear. The V end lost 3 bases, the J end lost 8 bases, and 17 bases lay between the germline ends. CDR1 GTSNPN and CDR2 SVGIG come from the germline V gene (reference sequence). This CDR3 region has 14 residues. The CDR3 loop is CAWRQFPRMDEQFF. CDR3 nucleotide sequence: TGTGCCTGGAGGCAGTTTCCCCGAATGGATGAGCAGTTCTTC.

V and J are TRBV28 and TRBJ2-3; D might be TRBD2 (7 bases). CDR1 and CDR2 from the germline V gene are MDHEN and SYDVKM. V was trimmed by 2 bases and J by 3 bases, leaving 12 bases between them. CDR3 length: 15 amino acids. CDR3 amino acids: CASSLGGGETDTQYF. For the CDR3, the DNA is TGTGCCAGCAGTTTAGGGGGGGGCGAAACAGATACGCAGTATTTT.

This clonotype has at least ten counts. The J gene is TRBJ1-5, the V gene TRBV5-1; D unclear. The germline CDR1 and CDR2 sequences are SGHRS and YFSETQ. CDR3 size: 13 residues. Trimming shortened V by 2 bases and J by 6 bases, and 9 bases separated the two germline ends. CDR3 sequence reads: CASSLGPTQPQHF. DNA for the CDR3: TGCGCCAGCAGCTTAGGACCTACTCAGCCCCAGCATTTT.

This clonotype was observed a handful of times. The chain is built from TRBV5-1 and TRBJ2-7; 7 nucleotides match TRBD1. The germline CDR1 and CDR2 sequences are SGHRS and YFSETQ. V was pared by 7 bases and J by 0 bases, with 10 bases of the junction left unmatched. This CDR3 spans 15 amino acids. CDR3 protein: CASSPDRTISYEQYF. The CDR3 nucleotides are TGCGCCAGCTCCCCGGACAGGACGATCTCCTACGAGCAGTACTTC.